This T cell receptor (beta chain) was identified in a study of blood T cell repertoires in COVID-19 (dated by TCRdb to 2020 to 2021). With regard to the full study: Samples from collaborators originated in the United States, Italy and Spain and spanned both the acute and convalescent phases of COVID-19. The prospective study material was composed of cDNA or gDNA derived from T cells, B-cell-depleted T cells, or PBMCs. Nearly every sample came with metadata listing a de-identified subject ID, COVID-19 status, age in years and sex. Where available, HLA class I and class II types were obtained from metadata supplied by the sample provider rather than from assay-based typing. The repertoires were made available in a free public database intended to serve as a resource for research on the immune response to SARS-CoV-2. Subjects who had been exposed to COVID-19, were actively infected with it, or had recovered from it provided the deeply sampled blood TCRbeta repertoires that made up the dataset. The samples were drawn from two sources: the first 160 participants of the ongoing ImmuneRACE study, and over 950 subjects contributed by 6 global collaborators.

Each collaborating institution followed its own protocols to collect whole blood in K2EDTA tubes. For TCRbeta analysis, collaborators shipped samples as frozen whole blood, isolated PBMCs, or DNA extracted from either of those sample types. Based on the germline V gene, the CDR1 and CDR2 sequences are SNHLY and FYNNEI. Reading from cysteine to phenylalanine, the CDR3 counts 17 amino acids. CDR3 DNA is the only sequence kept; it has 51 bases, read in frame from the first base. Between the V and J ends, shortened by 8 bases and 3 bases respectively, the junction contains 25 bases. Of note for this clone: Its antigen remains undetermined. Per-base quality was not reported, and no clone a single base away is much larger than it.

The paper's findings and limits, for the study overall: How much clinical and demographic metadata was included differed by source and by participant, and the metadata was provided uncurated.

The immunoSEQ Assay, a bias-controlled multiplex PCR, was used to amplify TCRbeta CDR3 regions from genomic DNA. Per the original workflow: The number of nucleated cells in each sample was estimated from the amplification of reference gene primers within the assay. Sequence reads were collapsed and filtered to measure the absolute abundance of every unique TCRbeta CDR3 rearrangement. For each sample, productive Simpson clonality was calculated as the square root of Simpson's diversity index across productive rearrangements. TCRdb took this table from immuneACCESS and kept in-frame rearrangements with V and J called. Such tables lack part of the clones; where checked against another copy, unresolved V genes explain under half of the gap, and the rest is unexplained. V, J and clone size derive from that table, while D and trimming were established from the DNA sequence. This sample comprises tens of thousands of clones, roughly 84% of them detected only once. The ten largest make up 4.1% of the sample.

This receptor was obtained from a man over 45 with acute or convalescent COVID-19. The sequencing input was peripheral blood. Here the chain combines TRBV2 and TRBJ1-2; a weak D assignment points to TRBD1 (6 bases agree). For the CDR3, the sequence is CASPRRAGEGLHYGYTF. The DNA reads TGTGCCAGCCCCAGGAGGGCAGGGGAGGGCCTTCACTATGGCTACACCTTC.